The rows below give T cell receptor beta chains drawn from one sample of a study of blood T cell repertoires in COVID-19. Repertoires were generated with immunoSEQ multiplex PCR, while TCRdb's copy carries only in-frame clones and drops some. The sample holds tens of thousands of clones, 70% to 90% seen once. Sample: peripheral blood. All receptors derive from an elderly woman with active COVID-19. Both conserved end residues are part of each CDR3.

j_call v_call cdr3_aa
TRBJ2-1 TRBV4-2 CASSQEQGQGANEQFF
TRBJ2-1 TRBV13 CASSTVVWGAGGNEQFF
TRBJ2-1 TRBV6-6 CASNDWAGEQFF
TRBJ1-3 TRBV3-1/TRBV3-2 CASSSAFGLVYSGNTIYF
TRBJ1-2 TRBV5-4 CASRTGGGPANYGYTF
TRBJ1-6 TRBV5-1 CASSLARGQGSPLHF
TRBJ2-2 TRBV4-2 CASSQEAGMVPWTNTGELFF
TRBJ2-3 TRBV6-2/TRBV6-3 CASSSTSGGPPTDTQYF
TRBJ2-2 TRBV24-1 CATSDSAGANTGELFF
TRBJ2-1 TRBV7-3 CASSPRGGRSSYNEQFF
TRBJ1-2 TRBV18 CASSPAPDRGVGYTF
TRBJ2-1 TRBV27 CASSPIPTGGPFF
TRBJ2-3 TRBV2 CASTSGGQTDTQYF
TRBJ2-7 TRBV7-8 CASSLLAGTIYEQYF
TRBJ2-7 TRBV7-2 CASSLHEGYEQYF
TRBJ2-5 TRBV5-1 CASSLQAGGQETQYF
TRBJ2-3 TRBV4-3 CASSQWTGSGGDTQYF
TRBJ1-4 TRBV6-1 CASSEALTGYEKLFF
TRBJ2-7 TRBV24-1 CATSDFLYYEQYF
TRBJ2-5 TRBV6-2/TRBV6-3 CASSSGTGGRTQYF
TRBJ2-3 TRBV4-1 CASSTRLSPDTQYF
TRBJ2-5 TRBV6-6 CASRWDFQETQYF
TRBJ2-2 TRBV7-7 CASSSQTGNTGELFF
TRBJ1-4 TRBV29-1 CSVPTGFGGEKLFF
TRBJ2-1 TRBV2 CASSADGGINEQFF
TRBJ2-3 TRBV6-4 CASSVRGADTQYF
TRBJ1-6 TRBV7-2 CASSLGNFSPLHF
TRBJ1-1 TRBV11-2 CASSSIWGGGMEAFF
TRBJ2-7 TRBV3-1/TRBV3-2 CASSQAWTYEQYF
TRBJ1-1 TRBV9 CASSVSLNTEAFF
TRBJ1-3 TRBV18 CASSLNPGQGASGNTIYF
TRBJ2-7 TRBV4-1 CASSRARGIDEQYF
TRBJ2-3 TRBV7-9 CASNRQTGDTQYF
TRBJ1-5 TRBV7-9 CASSQGRHQPQHF
TRBJ2-2 TRBV29-1 CSVDIVGRNTGELFF
TRBJ1-1 TRBV7-9 CASTPGNTEAFF
TRBJ2-7 TRBV7-2 CASSLIEGQLSYEQYF